A selection of T cell receptor beta chains follows, all from one sample in a study of T cells in Graves' hyperthyroidism and ophthalmopathy. TCRdb processed the multiplex PCR reads anew with MiXCR; each CDR3 protein has one entry. This table holds roughly 640,000 distinct CDR3 sequences, approximately 16% found once. What was sequenced was blood. The receptors here all came from a woman between 40 and 50 years old with Graves' ophthalmopathy. The CDR3 runs from the conserved cysteine through the conserved F or W. A D gene is named only where the DNA matches it firmly. Size values are once, few and many counts, or a class for expanded clones, and some rows have none.

abundance | d_gene | j_gene | v_gene | CDR3aa | CDR3nt
many | . | TRBJ1-2 | TRBV6-5 | CASSYSREGGYTF | TGTGCCAGCAGTTACTCTAGGGAAGGCGGCTACACCTTC
. | . | TRBJ2-7 | TRBV11-2 | CASSLDPQVEQYF | TGTGCCAGCAGCTTAGATCCCCAGGTCGAGCAGTACTTC
many | TRBD2 | TRBJ2-1 | TRBV2 | CASSAGGRGNEQFF | TGTGCCAGCAGTGCTGGCGGGAGGGGCAATGAGCAGTTCTTC
. | . | TRBJ2-1 | TRBV19 | CASGSAYNEQFF | TGTGCCAGTGGGTCAGCCTACAATGAGCAGTTCTTC
. | . | TRBJ2-3 | TRBV5-1 | CASSGLWTDTQYF | TGCGCCAGCAGCGGCCTCTGGACAGATACGCAGTATTTT
many | TRBD2 | TRBJ2-7 | TRBV6-5 | CASSYWGGTAGGLTGEQYF | TGTGCCAGCAGTTACTGGGGGGGGACTGCGGGAGGGTTGACAGGCGAGCAGTACTTC
few | TRBD1 | TRBJ1-2 | TRBV19 | CASSLKGTDYGYTF | TGTGCCAGTAGTTTGAAAGGGACAGACTATGGCTACACCTTC
few | . | TRBJ1-2 | TRBV15 | CATSRDPGTHYGYTF | TGTGCCACCAGCAGAGACCCCGGGACGCACTATGGCTACACCTTC
. | . | TRBJ1-5 | TRBV6-1 | CASSERGDWNQPQHF | TGTGCCAGCAGTGAAAGAGGGGATTGGAATCAGCCCCAGCATTTT
. | . | TRBJ2-7 | TRBV7-2 | CASSLAGNDQYF | TGTGCCAGCAGCTTAGCAGGGAACGATCAGTACTTC
many | . | TRBJ1-2 | TRBV5-1 | CASSFGDNYGYTF | TGCGCCAGCAGCTTCGGAGACAACTATGGCTACACCTTC
few | TRBD1 | TRBJ1-5 | TRBV7-9 | CASRSDRDQPQHF | TGTGCCAGCAGATCTGACAGGGATCAGCCCCAGCATTTT
many | . | TRBJ2-2 | TRBV6-1 | CASTRWDKNTGELFF | TGTGCCAGCACCCGCTGGGACAAGAACACCGGGGAGCTGTTTTTT
many | TRBD2 | TRBJ2-3 | TRBV28 | CASSSPGTSGRDTQYF | TGTGCCAGCAGTTCTCCCGGGACTAGCGGGAGAGATACGCAGTATTTT
. | . | TRBJ1-1 | TRBV20-1 | CSAGGRPEAFF | TGCAGTGCTGGGGGCCGCCCTGAAGCTTTCTTT
many | . | TRBJ1-2 | TRBV19 | CASSSGTIYGYTF | TGTGCCAGTAGTTCCGGGACGATCTATGGCTACACCTTC
few | TRBD1 | TRBJ2-1 | TRBV12-3/TRBV12-4 | CASSRQGLWEQFF | TGTGCCAGCAGTCGACAGGGGCTGTGGGAGCAGTTCTTC
many | . | TRBJ1-1 | TRBV5-1 | CASSTGGVAGTEAFF | TGCGCCAGCAGCACCGGGGGGGTGGCGGGCACTGAAGCTTTCTTT
. | . | TRBJ2-3 | TRBV20-1 | CSAEGQRTDTQYF | TGCAGTGCGGAGGGGCAGCGCACAGATACGCAGTATTTT
. | TRBD2 | TRBJ2-2 | TRBV5-1 | CASSKTSGRGAGELFF | TGCGCCAGCAGCAAGACTAGCGGGAGAGGGGCCGGGGAGCTGTTTTTT
many | TRBD2 | TRBJ2-5 | TRBV3-1 | CASSQGGQSWGGETQYF | TGTGCCAGCAGCCAAGGTGGTCAGTCCTGGGGAGGGGAGACCCAGTACTTC
many | . | TRBJ2-1 | TRBV13 | CASSFGKANEQFF | TGTGCCAGCAGCTTCGGCAAAGCCAATGAGCAGTTCTTC
many | . | TRBJ2-7 | TRBV20-1 | CSARDMRTYEQYF | TGCAGTGCTAGAGATATGCGGACCTACGAGCAGTACTTC
many | . | TRBJ2-1 | TRBV13 | CASSLPNRGGYEQFF | TGTGCCAGCAGCTTACCCAACCGAGGAGGGTACGAGCAGTTCTTC
many | . | TRBJ2-7 | TRBV28 | CASISGLTYEQYF | TGTGCCAGCATCTCAGGTCTCACCTACGAGCAGTACTTC
many | TRBD1 | TRBJ1-3 | TRBV12-3/TRBV12-4 | CASSLGQGAPGNTIYF | TGTGCCAGCAGCCTGGGACAGGGGGCGCCTGGAAACACCATATATTTT
. | TRBD1 | TRBJ1-5 | TRBV9 | CASSDGTDNQPQHF | TGTGCCAGCAGCGACGGGACAGATAATCAGCCCCAGCATTTT
. | . | TRBJ2-7 | TRBV2 | CASSELGQTYEQYF | TGTGCCAGCAGTGAATTGGGCCAGACTTACGAGCAGTACTTC
many | . | TRBJ2-5 | TRBV18 | CASRDGETQYF | TGTGCCAGCCGCGACGGGGAGACCCAGTACTTC
. | . | TRBJ2-3 | TRBV29-1 | CSAEKDSTDTQYF | TGCAGCGCTGAGAAGGATTCCACAGATACGCAGTATTTT
. | . | TRBJ2-1 | TRBV3-1 | CASSGKGWGDDNEQFF | TGTGCCAGCAGCGGAAAAGGGTGGGGTGATGACAATGAGCAGTTCTTC